This TCR beta chain originates from a study of T cells after yellow fever vaccination. This clonotype was observed at least ten times. One entry per CDR3 protein, called by TCRdb with MiXCR from the 5' RACE reads. The sample consists of 100,000 to 150,000 distinct CDR3 sequences, more than 6.5% of them appearing once. The sequencing here drew on CD4+ T cells sorted from PBMCs, taken approximately 11 days after the first yellow fever vaccination. The clonotype originates from a man between 18 and 35 years old who received the YFV17D yellow fever vaccine.

Here the CDR3 DNA reads TGTGCCAGCGGGCCTCCAGCGGGGGGTCCTCAAGAGACCCAGTACTTC. This gives the protein CASGPPAGGPQETQYF. The gene calls are TRBV9 and TRBJ2-5, with 9 bases identical to TRBD2. CDR3 size: 16 residues. V was pared by 7 bases and J by 2 bases, with 12 bases of the junction left unmatched. Germline V gene lookup returns CDR1 SGDLS and CDR2 YYNGEE.